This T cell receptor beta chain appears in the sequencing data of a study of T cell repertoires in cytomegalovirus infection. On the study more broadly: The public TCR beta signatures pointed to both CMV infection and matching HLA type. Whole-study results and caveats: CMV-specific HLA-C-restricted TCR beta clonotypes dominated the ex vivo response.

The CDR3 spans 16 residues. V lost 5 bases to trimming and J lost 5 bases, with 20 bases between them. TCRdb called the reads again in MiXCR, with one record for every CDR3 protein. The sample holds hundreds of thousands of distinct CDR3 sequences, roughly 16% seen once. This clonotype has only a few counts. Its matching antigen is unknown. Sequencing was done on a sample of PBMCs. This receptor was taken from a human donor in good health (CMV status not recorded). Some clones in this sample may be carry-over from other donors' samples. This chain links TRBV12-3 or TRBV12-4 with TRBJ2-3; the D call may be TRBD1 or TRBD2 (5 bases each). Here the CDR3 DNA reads TGTGCCAGCAGTACCCCAGCCGGGACGCCGAGAGATACGCAGTATTTT. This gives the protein CASSTPAGTPRDTQYF.